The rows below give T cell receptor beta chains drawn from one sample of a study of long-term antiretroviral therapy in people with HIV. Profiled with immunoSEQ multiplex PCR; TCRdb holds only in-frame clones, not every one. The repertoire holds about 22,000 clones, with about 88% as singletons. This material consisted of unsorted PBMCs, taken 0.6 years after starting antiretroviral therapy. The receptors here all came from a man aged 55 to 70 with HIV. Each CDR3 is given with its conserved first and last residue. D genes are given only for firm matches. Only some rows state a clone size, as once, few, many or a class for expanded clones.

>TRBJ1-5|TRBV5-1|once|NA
TGCGCCAGCAGCTTGGATCGGGGGAATCAGCCCCAGCATTTT
CASSLDRGNQPQHF
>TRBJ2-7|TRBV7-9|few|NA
TGTGCCAGCAGCCAACACTACGAGCAGTACTTC
CASSQHYEQYF
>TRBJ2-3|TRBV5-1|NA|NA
TGCGCCACCAAGGAAAGATCACAACGAGATACGCAGTATTTT
CATKERSQRDTQYF
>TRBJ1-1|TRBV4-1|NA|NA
TGCGCCAGCAGCCCCATTCCCGGACAGCCAGCCAGAACTGAAGCTTTCTTT
CASSPIPGQPARTEAFF
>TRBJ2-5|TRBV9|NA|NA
TGTGCCAGCAGCGCCCGTCAAAGGGGGGCGTACCAAGAGACCCAGTACTTC
CASSARQRGAYQETQYF
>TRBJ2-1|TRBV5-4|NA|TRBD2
TGTGCCAGCAGCCTGGGGTTTGCGGGAGTCTCCGATGAGCAGTTCTTC
CASSLGFAGVSDEQFF
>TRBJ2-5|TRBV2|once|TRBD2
TGTGCCAGCAGTGACTCCCCCGGGGGGGAGACCCAGTACTTC
CASSDSPGGETQYF
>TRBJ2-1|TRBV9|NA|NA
TGTGCCAGCAGCACCTCCGGGACCTACAATGAGCAGTTCTTC
CASSTSGTYNEQFF
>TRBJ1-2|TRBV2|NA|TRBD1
TGTGCCAGCAGTCCCGCGCCGGGACAGGGGGCCAATGGCTACACCTTC
CASSPAPGQGANGYTF
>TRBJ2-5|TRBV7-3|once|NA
TGTGCCAGCAGCTTAACCGGGGGTGAGACCCAGTACTTC
CASSLTGGETQYF
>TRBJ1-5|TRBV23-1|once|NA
TGCGCCAGCAGTCAATTTCGATTTAGTCGGCAGGGAAGCAATCAGCCCCAGCATTTT
CASSQFRFSRQGSNQPQHF
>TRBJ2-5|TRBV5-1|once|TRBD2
TGCGCCAGCAGCCCGGGACTAGCTTTGGAGACCCAGTACTTC
CASSPGLALETQYF
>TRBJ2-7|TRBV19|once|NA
TGTGCCAGTAGTGGCAGGGCAGTAAGGGGCTACGAGCAGTACTTC
CASSGRAVRGYEQYF
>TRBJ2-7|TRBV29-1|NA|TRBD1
TGCAGCGTGGGACAGGTTTCTTCCTACGAGCAGTACTTC
CSVGQVSSYEQYF
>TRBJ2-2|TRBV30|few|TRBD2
TGTGCCTGGAGGGCTAGCGGGGCCGGGGAGCTGTTTTTT
CAWRASGAGELFF
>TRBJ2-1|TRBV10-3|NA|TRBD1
TGTGCCACCCAGACCGGGACAGAGGGAGAGTTCTTC
CATQTGTEGEFF
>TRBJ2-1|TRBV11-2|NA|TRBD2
TGTGCCAGCAGCTTAGGGACTAGGGACTATGAGCAGTTCTTC
CASSLGTRDYEQFF
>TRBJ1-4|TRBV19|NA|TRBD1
TGTGCCAGTAGTATAGTTAGCACAGGGGGCGGTGAAAAACTGTTTTTT
CASSIVSTGGGEKLFF
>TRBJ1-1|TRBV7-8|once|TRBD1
TGTGCCAGCAGCTTATACAGGGGCGGAACTGAAGCTTTCTTT
CASSLYRGGTEAFF
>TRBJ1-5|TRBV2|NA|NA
TGTGCCAGCAGTGAAGGGGCCCATCAGCCCCAGCATTTT
CASSEGAHQPQHF
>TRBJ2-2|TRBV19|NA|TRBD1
TGTGCCAGTGGGGGACAGCTGAACACCGGGGAGCTGTTTTTT
CASGGQLNTGELFF
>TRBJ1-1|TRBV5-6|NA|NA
TGTGCCAGCAGCTTGGCACAGGGGAACACTGAAGCTTTCTTT
CASSLAQGNTEAFF
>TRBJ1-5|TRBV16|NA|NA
TGTGCCAGCAGCCATAGTCAAGTAGGCCAGCCCCAGCATTTT
CASSHSQVGQPQHF
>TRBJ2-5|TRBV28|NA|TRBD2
TGTGCCAGCAGTTCCCCAAGCTGGGGGGGGTGGCAAGAGACCCAGTACTTC
CASSSPSWGGWQETQYF
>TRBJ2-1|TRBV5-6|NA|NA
TGTGCCAGCAACCCTCGGAGGGACTACAATGAGCAGTTCTTC
CASNPRRDYNEQFF
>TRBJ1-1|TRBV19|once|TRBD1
TGTGCCAGTAGTGTCAGGGGGGGAGTCAGTGAAGCTTTCTTT
CASSVRGGVSEAFF
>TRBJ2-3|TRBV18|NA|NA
TGTGCCAGCTCCCTTTCTCACGGAGATACGCAGTATTTT
CASSLSHGDTQYF
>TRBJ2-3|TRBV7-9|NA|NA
TGTGCCAGCAGCCTCGTGGCGGATACGCAGTATTTT
CASSLVADTQYF
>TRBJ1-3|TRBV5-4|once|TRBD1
TGTGCCAGCAGCACTTCCGACTCCCAGGGGGCGCTTGGAAACACCATATATTTT
CASSTSDSQGALGNTIYF
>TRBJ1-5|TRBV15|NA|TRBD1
TGTGCCACCAGCAGAGTTCGGGACAGGGACCAGCCCCAGCATTTT
CATSRVRDRDQPQHF
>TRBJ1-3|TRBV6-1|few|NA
TGTGCCAGCAGGGGGTACGTGTTTGGAAACACCATATATTTT
CASRGYVFGNTIYF
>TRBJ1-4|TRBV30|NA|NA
TGTGCCTGGAGCATGGGCCTTAATGAAAAACTGTTTTTT
CAWSMGLNEKLFF
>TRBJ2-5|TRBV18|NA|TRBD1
TGTGCCAGCTCACGGGACAGACAAGAGACCCAGTACTTC
CASSRDRQETQYF
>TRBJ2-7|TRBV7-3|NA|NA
TGTGCCAGCAGCTTACGCCCAGGGCGCGACGAGCAGTACTTC
CASSLRPGRDEQYF
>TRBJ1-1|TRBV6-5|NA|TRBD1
TGTGCCAGCAGTGACTTCACAGGGGCGAGGACTGAAGCTTTCTTT
CASSDFTGARTEAFF
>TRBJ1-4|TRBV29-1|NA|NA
TGCAGCGTTTTTGACGGAATTCTTGAAAATGAAAAACTGTTTTTT
CSVFDGILENEKLFF